The 26 T cell receptor beta chains below were found in one sample sequenced in a study of T cells after yellow fever vaccination. One entry per CDR3 protein results from TCRdb running MiXCR on the 5' RACE reads. The sample comprises about 130,000 distinct CDR3 sequences, about 8.4% of which are singletons, and 30% to 40% rests with the top ten. This specimen consisted of CD8+ T cells sorted from PBMCs, obtained on the day of the yellow fever booster vaccination. The receptors were gathered from a man aged 18-30 years who received the YFV17D yellow fever vaccine.

J is TRBJ2-1 and V is TRBV19; 7 bases map to TRBD1. J lost 10 bases, V lost 0 bases, and 12 bases had no gene match. The CDR3 consists of 16 residues. Germline assignment: CDR1 LNHDA and CDR2 SQIVND (reference sequence). This CDR3 reads CASSIDLSTGVNEQFF. CDR3 bases: TGTGCCAGTAGTATAGATCTTTCCACAGGGGTTAACGAGCAGTTCTTC.

This rearrangement joins TRBV7-9 to TRBJ2-5; D is tentatively TRBD1 or TRBD2 (5 bases each). The CDR3 is 14 residues long. Per the germline V gene, CDR1 is SEHNR and CDR2 is FQNEAQ (reference sequence). Trimming took 1 base from V and 1 from J, leaving 7 bases between them. CDR3 in amino acids: CASSLGGSQETQYF. For the CDR3, the DNA is TGTGCCAGCAGCTTAGGGGGGTCCCAAGAGACCCAGTACTTC.

The chain employs TRBV4-2 and TRBJ1-6; TRBD1 might be the D (5 bases). Germline V CDR1 and CDR2: LGHNA, YNFKEQ. V was pared by 0 bases and J by 14 bases, with 26 bases between. This CDR3 spans 18 amino acids. In DNA, the CDR3 is TGTGCCAGCAGCCAAGAGCCCAGCACGTCCGAGGGGTTTGGCACCCTCCACTTT. Residues: CASSQEPSTSEGFGTLHF.

This clonotype has a handful of counts. The genes are TRBV12-3 or TRBV12-4 and TRBJ1-2; TRBD1 aligns across 7 bases. V was clipped by 5 bases and J by 4 bases; unmatched bases: 7. The CDR3 covers 14 residues. The CDR3 region has the DNA TGTGCCAGCAGTCCACGGACAGGAACCTATGGCTACACCTTC. Its translation is CASSPRTGTYGYTF.

The V gene is TRBV29-1, the J gene TRBJ2-2; D is perhaps TRBD2 (6 bases). V lost 7 bases, J lost 6 bases, and 12 bases lay in between. Per the germline V gene, CDR1 is SQVTM and CDR2 is ANQGSEA. This CDR3 is built from 12 residues. DNA for the CDR3: TGCAGCGGTTCCGGAGGGGCCGGGGAGCTGTTTTTT. As protein: CSGSGGAGELFF.

The rearrangement uses TRBV20-1 and TRBJ2-7; TRBD1 agrees at 7 bases. Per the germline V gene, CDR1 is DFQATT and CDR2 is SNEGSKA (reference sequence). J gave up 2 bases and V 0 bases, and 7 bases lay outside the gene matches. This CDR3 is built from 15 residues. The DNA for the CDR3 is TGCAGTGCTAGAGATTCACAGGGGCTAGCCTACGAGCAGTACTTC. This sequence encodes CSARDSQGLAYEQYF.

This clonotype was observed a handful of times. The rearrangement uses TRBV7-9 and TRBJ2-5, with D unclear. The CDR3 loop spans 12 amino acids. Trimming cost V 8 bases and J 2 bases, with 9 bases left between them. The germline CDR1 and CDR2 sequences are SEHNR and FQNEAQ (reference sequence). The chain's CDR3 is CASVDLQETQYF. Written as DNA, the CDR3 is TGTGCCAGCGTGGACCTTCAAGAGACCCAGTACTTC.

There are a few counts of this clonotype. This chain uses TRBV4-1 with TRBJ1-2, with 7 bases that match TRBD1. Germline-derived CDR1 and CDR2 are MGHRA and YSYEKL. V lost 0 bases and J lost 4; bases outside the gene matches: 8. The CDR3 totals 16 residues. The CDR3 loop reads CASSQELGRGGYGYTF. The CDR3 DNA is TGCGCCAGCAGCCAAGAACTTGGCAGGGGGGGCTATGGCTACACCTTC.

V gene TRBV5-1 combines with J gene TRBJ1-4, with 7 bases identical to TRBD1. CDR1 is SGHRS and CDR2 is YFSETQ in the germline V gene. The CDR3 totals 14 residues. After removal of 4 bases from V and 12 bases from J, the junction contained 12 bases not matched to a gene. The CDR3 DNA reads as TGCGCCAGCAGCCGAGGGACAGACCAGGAGGAACTGTTTTTT. It specifies CASSRGTDQEELFF.

A few counts support this clonotype. The chain uses TRBV11-1 and TRBJ2-7; D is ambiguous. Germline V lookup: CDR1 SGHAT, CDR2 FQDESV (reference sequence). This CDR3 comprises 12 residues. V was shortened by 1 base and J by 6 bases, with 7 bases between the two germline ends. CDR3 DNA: TGTGCCAGCAGCTTAGAACTCCGCGAGCAGTACTTC. The encoded protein is CASSLELREQYF.

The gene calls are TRBV6-1 and TRBJ2-7; 12 nucleotides align to TRBD2. From germline, CDR1 is MNHNS and CDR2 SASEGT. The CDR3 has 15 residues. The ends lost 8 bases at V and 4 bases at J; junction bases unmatched: 9. CDR3 sequence reads: CASSLSSGGDYEQYF. The CDR3 nucleotides are TGTGCCAGCTCACTCTCTAGCGGGGGGGATTACGAGCAGTACTTC.

The chain employs TRBV28 and TRBJ2-2; TRBD2 agrees at 7 bases. Looked up from germline, CDR1 is MDHEN and CDR2 is SYDVKM. The CDR3 extends over 13 amino acids. V trimming: 6 bases; J trimming: 4 bases; junction bases outside the gene matches: 2. The CDR3 loop is CASRGGVTGELFF. The CDR3 coding sequence is TGTGCCAGCAGGGGAGGGGTCACCGGGGAGCTGTTTTTT.

In this sample, this clonotype turned up a few times. This chain connects TRBV9 to TRBJ1-1, with D possibly being TRBD1 (6 bases). Trimming cost V 2 bases and J 4 bases, with 9 bases left between them. This CDR3 has 13 residues. CDR1 is SGDLS and CDR2 is YYNGEE in the germline V gene. The CDR3 DNA is TGTGCCAGCAGCGTCAGGGGCGGCACTGAAGCTTTCTTT. The encoded protein is CASSVRGGTEAFF.

The chain uses TRBV7-2 and TRBJ2-3; D not certain. V gave up 5 bases and J gave up 2 bases, with 8 bases separating them. Germline CDR1 reads SGHTA; CDR2 reads FQGNSA. This CDR3 is built from 13 residues. The CDR3 is CASSQEPTDTQYF. DNA of the CDR3: TGTGCCAGCAGCCAGGAACCCACAGATACGCAGTATTTT. The full variable domain, completed using reference TRBV7-2 and TRBJ2-3, is GAGVSQSPSNKVTEKGKDVELRCDPISGHTALYWYRQSLGQGLEFLIYFQGNSAPDKSGLPSDRFSAERTGGSVSTLTIQRTQQEDSAVYLCASSQEPTDTQYFGPGTRLTVL.

The rearrangement uses TRBV6-5 and TRBJ1-1; 7 bases align to TRBD1. CDR3 length: 13 amino acids. Germline V lookup: CDR1 MNHEY, CDR2 SVGAGI. Trimming removed 5 bases from V and 4 bases from J; junction bases left unmatched: 4. The CDR3 DNA is TGTGCCAGCAGTCTAACAGGGGCCACTGAAGCTTTCTTT. It yields the protein CASSLTGATEAFF.

V is TRBV4-3 and J is TRBJ2-2; 8 bases agree with TRBD1. The CDR3 has 15 amino acids. Looked up from germline, CDR1 is LGHNA and CDR2 is YSLEER. The V and J ends lost 3 bases and 6 bases, in that order; junction bases with no gene match: 6. The CDR3 region has the DNA TGCGCCAGCAGCCACCGCAGGGGGCCTGCCGGGGAGCTGTTTTTT. Translation: CASSHRRGPAGELFF.

This clonotype was observed many times. The rearrangement links TRBV29-1 to TRBJ2-3, with 9 bases identical to TRBD1. The V gene end was trimmed by 1 base and the J gene end by 5 bases; junction bases not matched to a gene: 10. Per the germline V gene, CDR1 is SQVTM and CDR2 is ANQGSEA. The CDR3 runs to 16 residues. The CDR3: CSVEGGQGSGIDTQYF. In DNA, the CDR3 is TGCAGCGTTGAAGGCGGACAGGGGAGTGGGATAGATACGCAGTATTTT.

This clonotype has more than one count but fewer than ten. The chain is built from TRBV10-3 and TRBJ1-3; D may be TRBD1 (6 bases). V was shortened by 8 bases and J by 0 bases, with 11 bases between the two germline ends. CDR3 length: 14 amino acids. The germline V gene encodes CDR1 ENHRY and CDR2 SYGVKD. CDR3 residues: CAIGQHISGNTIYF. The CDR3 DNA follows: TGTGCCATCGGACAGCATATCTCTGGAAACACCATATATTTT.

CDR3 bases: TGCGCCAGCAGCCAAGATTCCGGGCCTGGAAACACCATATATTTT. The encoded protein is CASSQDSGPGNTIYF. The J gene is TRBJ1-3, the V gene TRBV4-3; D call uncertain. V was cut by 0 bases and J by 2 bases, with 8 bases left in between. CDR1 and CDR2 (germline): LGHNA, YSLEER. This CDR3 spans 15 amino acids.

At least ten counts were recorded for this clonotype. The chain carries TRBV7-3 and TRBJ2-1, with TRBD2 matching over 8 bases. J was trimmed by 9 bases and V by 5 bases; bases with no gene match: 6. The V gene's germline CDR1 is SGHTA and CDR2 FQGTGA. CDR3 length: 13 amino acids. CDR3 in amino acids: CASSPGTRSEQFF. The CDR3 DNA follows: TGTGCCAGCAGCCCCGGGACTAGGAGTGAGCAGTTCTTC.

V usage is TRBV6-5 and J usage is TRBJ1-5; 8 nucleotides line up with TRBD1. Germline V gene sequence: CDR1 MNHEY, CDR2 SVGAGI. Trimming removed 4 bases from V and 7 bases from J; junction bases left unmatched: 3. The length of the CDR3 is 13 residues. The CDR3 DNA reads as TGTGCCAGCAGTTCGACAGGGGTACAGCCCCAGCATTTT. Translating it yields CASSSTGVQPQHF.

The V gene is TRBV11-2, the J gene TRBJ1-2; weak D call: TRBD1 (6 bases). The CDR3 sequence is 16 residues long. The V end was cut by 3 bases, the J end by 4 bases, with 18 bases between. Germline lookup yields CDR1 SGHAT and CDR2 FQNNGV. CDR3 sequence (DNA): TGTGCCAGCAGCTTCTCCCCAGGGGATGGAGGCTATGGCTACACCTTC. This translates into CASSFSPGDGGYGYTF.

The table lists this clonotype with a few counts. This chain links TRBV11-3 with TRBJ2-1; D is unclear. The CDR3 extends over 15 amino acids. Germline values: CDR1 SGHNT, CDR2 YENEEA. The V gene lost 0 bases and the J gene lost 3 bases, with 9 bases spanning the gap. CDR3 DNA: TGTGCCAGCAGCTTAGAATCTGGCGGCTACAATGAGCAGTTCTTC. Encoded protein: CASSLESGGYNEQFF.

This clonotype was counted between two and nine times. The chain joins TRBV11-2 to TRBJ1-1; D call uncertain. The V and J ends lost 3 bases and 6 bases respectively, with 8 bases between them. Germline loops: CDR1 SGHAT, CDR2 FQNNGV. This CDR3 has 12 amino acids. The CDR3 loop reads CASSLVSAEAFF. The CDR3 nucleotides read TGTGCCAGCAGCTTGGTCAGCGCTGAAGCTTTCTTT.

The rearrangement joins TRBV7-9 to TRBJ1-4, with D uncertain. Trimming pared 6 bases from V and 0 bases from J, leaving 11 bases between. The CDR3 totals 15 residues. Germline V gene lookup returns CDR1 SEHNR and CDR2 FQNEAQ (reference sequence). The CDR3 is CASSFAPATNEKLFF. Written as DNA, the CDR3 is TGTGCCAGCAGTTTTGCCCCTGCAACTAATGAAAAACTGTTTTTT.

V is TRBV4-1 and J is TRBJ2-3, with D perhaps matching TRBD1 (5 bases). The V end was cut by 2 bases, the J end by 6 bases, with 9 bases between. The CDR3 contains 13 residues. The V gene's germline CDR1 is MGHRA and CDR2 YSYEKL. CDR3 nucleotides: TGCGCCAGCAGCCAAAGCCCAGGGGATACGCAGTATTTT. Protein: CASSQSPGDTQYF.